The 14 T cell receptor beta chains below come from one sample, sequenced in a study of CD8+ T cells in alopecia areata. Sorting relied on CD4, CD8alpha, NKG2D, NKG2ACE and other markers applied to pooled cutaneous lymph node cells. Once RNA had been extracted, it was reverse transcribed into cDNA to act as the sequencing template. Only in-frame clones appear in the TCRdb table, and some are missing; sequencing was by immunoSEQ multiplex PCR. The sample has roughly 260,000 clones, none seen only once. Sequencing was carried out using CD4+ T cells sorted from a lymph node. These receptors were obtained from a C3H/HeJ mouse with alopecia areata. These mice share the MHC haplotype H2-k.

In the case of this clone: Gene names denote mouse genes. Read data end 4 residues before the CDR3 end; the end is taken from the germline J gene. The J gene is TRBJ2-7, the V gene TRBV19; possibly TRBD2 for D (6 bases). The V gene's germline CDR1 is FNHDT and CDR2 SITEND (reference sequence). Trimming removed 0 bases from V and 2 bases from J, with 9 bases in between. The CDR3 covers 14 residues. The CDR3 loop reads CASSIDGTPYEQYF. CDR3 bases read: TGTGCCAGCAGTATAGATGGGACTCCCTAT.

This clone showed up just a few times. Mouse names are used for the genes. The read gets to within 4 residues of the CDR3 end, and the germline J gene fills in the rest. The rearrangement joins TRBV1 to TRBJ2-3, with D perhaps matching TRBD1 (6 bases). The CDR3 extends over 17 amino acids. The V gene's germline CDR1 is NSQYPW and CDR2 LRSPGD (reference sequence). Trimming took 1 base from V and 0 from J, leaving 14 bases between them. The CDR3: CTCSAGFGTSSAETLYF. CDR3 DNA (partial): TGCACCTGCAGTGCAGGGTTCGGGACATCTAGTGCAGAA.

Worth noting for this clone: Gene names refer to mouse genes. The sequenced fragment ends 4 residues before the CDR3 boundary, so the rest is inferred from the germline J gene. The gene calls are TRBV17 and TRBJ2-5, with 13 bases that match TRBD2. Germline CDR1 and CDR2: MNHDT and YYDKIL. This CDR3 is built from 15 residues. Trimming took 6 bases from V and 3 from J; bases not matched to a gene: 3. The CDR3 DNA, read in part, is TGTGCTAGCAGCGGGACTGGGGGGGGGCAAGAC. This codes for CASSGTGGGQD. The entire CDR3 sequence reads CASSGTGGGQDTQYF.

This clone was seen more than once but under ten times. Genes and germline are mouse. The read halts 3 residues ahead of the CDR3 end, with the missing end drawn from the germline J gene. This rearrangement joins TRBV13-1 to TRBJ1-6; 10 bases fit TRBD1. TRBJ1-6 qualifies as an ORF whose function is uncertain. V lost 5 bases to trimming and J lost 8 bases; unmatched junction nucleotides: 1. The CDR3 is made up of 13 amino acids. Per the germline V gene, CDR1 is NSHNY and CDR2 is SYGAGN. The CDR3 bases that were read are TGTGCCAGCAGAGGGACAGGGGATTCGCCC. Its translation: CASRGTGDSP. The CDR3 in its entirety is CASRGTGDSPLYF.

Remarks on this clone: Germline and genes: mouse. The DNA ends 4 residues before the CDR3 does, and the rest of the CDR3 is filled in from the germline J gene. The rearrangement uses TRBV13-3 and TRBJ2-5; 7 bases are shared with TRBD2. Trimming at V came to 5 bases and at J to 0 bases, leaving 6 bases not matched to a gene. Germline V gene sequence: CDR1 NNHDY, CDR2 SYVADS. The CDR3 is 15 residues long. The CDR3 protein is CASSLWGSNQDTQYF. Incomplete CDR3 DNA: TGTGCCAGCAGCCTCTGGGGGAGTAACCAAGAC.

There are a few counts of this clone. Genes here carry mouse names. The part of the CDR3 DNA that was read is TGCACCTGCAGTGCAGAGTGGGGGTCGGTTGCT. It is translated as CTCSAEWGSVA. In full, the CDR3 reads CTCSAEWGSVAEQFF. The V gene is TRBV1, the J gene TRBJ2-1, with a weak D call TRBD2 (6 bases). The read is 4 residues too short to cover the CDR3 end, so that end is filled in from the germline J gene. V dropped 0 bases and J dropped 6 bases, with 12 bases sitting between them. Germline V gene data show CDR1 as NSQYPW and CDR2 as LRSPGD (reference sequence). This CDR3 comprises 15 residues.

This clone has a count of ten or more. Germline and genes here are mouse. The observed sequence ends 4 residues before the CDR3 terminus, with the missing tail filled in from the germline J gene. In the same sample, other DNA sequences code for this CDR3. The chain couples TRBV13-1 to TRBJ2-2; D gene unclear. This CDR3 is 13 amino acids long. Germline values: CDR1 NSHNY, CDR2 SYGAGN. V lost 4 bases, J lost 0 bases, and 4 bases lay in between. Incomplete CDR3 DNA: TGTGCCAGCAGTCAAGCAAACACCGGG. It yields the protein CASSQANTG. The CDR3 in full is CASSQANTGQLYF.

Comments on this clone: Gene names follow the mouse nomenclature. The CDR3 extends 4 residues past the end of the read, so its final part is completed from the germline J gene. The chain employs TRBV5 and TRBJ2-3, with a possible D match to TRBD1 (5 bases). The CDR3 totals 14 residues. Germline V CDR1 and CDR2: LGHNA, YNLKQL (reference sequence). V shed 0 bases and J shed 4 bases, with 8 bases lying between them. CDR3 residues: CASSQDLDTETLYF. The covered CDR3 bases are TGTGCCAGCAGCCAAGATCTGGACACAGAA.

This clone turned up a few times. The gene symbols are mouse symbols. With the read ending 4 residues before the CDR3 end, the germline J gene is used to fill in that end. The same CDR3 also results from other DNA sequences found in this sample. This sequence joins TRBV13-1 and TRBJ2-2, with 7 bases matching TRBD2. Germline V gene lookup returns CDR1 NSHNY and CDR2 SYGAGN. Trimming took 0 bases from V and 1 from J; bases not matched to a gene: 3. This CDR3 is 16 amino acids long. The CDR3 is CASSDATGENTGQLYF. The CDR3 DNA, read in part, is TGTGCCAGCAGTGATGCAACTGGGGAAAACACCGGG.

Only a few counts were recorded for this clone. Gene names refer to mouse genes. The sequenced fragment ends 4 residues before the CDR3 boundary, so the rest is inferred from the germline J gene. This rearrangement joins TRBV13-3 to TRBJ2-1, with D perhaps TRBD1 (7 bases). Trimming stripped 5 bases from V and 5 bases from J, with 11 bases between. This CDR3 has 13 residues. Germline V gives CDR1 NNHDY, CDR2 SYVADS. This CDR3 is CASREGADAEQFF. Incomplete CDR3 DNA: TGTGCCAGCAGGGAGGGGGCGGATGCT.

This clone was picked up a small number of times. Gene labels here are mouse ones. From the germline J gene comes the end of the CDR3, since the read stops 4 residues before it. The genes are TRBV13-1 and TRBJ2-3; no definite D call. Trimming removed 6 bases at V and 0 bases at J, with 5 bases between. Looked up from germline, CDR1 is NSHNY and CDR2 is SYGAGN. The CDR3 has 12 amino acids. The CDR3 protein is CASMGSAETLYF. The sequenced part of the CDR3 DNA is TGTGCCAGCATGGGTAGTGCAGAA.

This clone was counted ten times or more. Genes here carry mouse names. The DNA ends 4 residues before the CDR3 does, and the rest of the CDR3 is filled in from the germline J gene. V and J are TRBV13-1 and TRBJ2-2; D might be TRBD1 (6 bases). CDR1 is NSHNY, CDR2 SYGAGN, per germline. Deletions cut 1 base from V and 4 bases from J, with 11 bases between. This CDR3 is built from 15 residues. CDR3: CASSDIRGGTGQLYF. CDR3 DNA, as far as it was read: TGTGCCAGCAGTGATATCAGGGGAGGCACCGGG.

There are a few counts of this clone. Gene names follow the mouse nomenclature. The sequence runs out 4 residues before the end of the CDR3; the remainder is reconstructed from the germline J gene. The same CDR3 can be traced to other DNA sequences in this sample. The genes are TRBV19 and TRBJ2-2; TRBD2 might be the D (5 bases). CDR3 length equals 15 residues. Trimming removed 2 bases at V and 0 bases at J, with 8 bases between. CDR1 and CDR2 (germline): FNHDT, SITEND (reference sequence). The CDR3 loop reads CASSILGANTGQLYF. The covered CDR3 bases are TGTGCCAGCAGTATCCTGGGTGCAAACACCGGG.

This clone was recorded a few times. Gene labels here are mouse ones. Read data end 3 residues before the CDR3 end; the end is taken from the germline J gene. The rearrangement links TRBV14 to TRBJ1-6, with 11 bases fitting TRBD1. TRBJ1-6 is treated as an ORF (open reading frame) with a function not yet certain. CDR1 SGHDT and CDR2 FRDEAV come from the germline V gene. V gave up 5 bases and J gave up 0 bases; unmatched junction bases: 7. CDR3 length: 18 residues. Partial CDR3 DNA: TGTGCCAGCAGCTCGGGACAGGGGGGGGATTCCTATAATTCGCCC. Translated, it gives CASSSGQGGDSYNSP. The CDR3, in full, reads CASSSGQGGDSYNSPLYF.